The clone carrying this T cell receptor beta chain was counted between two and nine times. The antigen remains unidentified. Primers included in the PCR were 60 Vbeta and 13 Jbeta primers. Generated by immunoSEQ multiplex PCR, the TCRdb table keeps only in-frame clones and is missing some. This sample has roughly 34,000 clones, with approximately 74% found just once. The sample comes from a study of cytomegalovirus exposure and HLA in healthy donors. The wider study: A prior study identified roughly 110 million unique TCR beta sequences from 180 million or so T cells. Study-wide findings and caveats: Later on, analysis showed that most CMV-associated TCR beta chains appeared to be HLA-restricted. Researchers left out some V segments, among them TRBV6-2 and TRBV6-3, as indistinguishable.

This CDR3 has 13 residues. The V gene end was trimmed by 4 bases and the J gene end by 4 bases; junction bases not matched to a gene: 0. The germline V gene encodes CDR1 MGHDK and CDR2 SYGVNS. Sequencing used PBMCs. The source is a man aged 25-45 years in good health and CMV-seronegative. The chain couples TRBV25-1 to TRBJ2-2; TRBD1 agrees at 7 bases. DNA for the CDR3: TGTGCCAGCAGTGGGACAGGCACCGGGGAGCTGTTTTTT. It encodes CASSGTGTGELFF.